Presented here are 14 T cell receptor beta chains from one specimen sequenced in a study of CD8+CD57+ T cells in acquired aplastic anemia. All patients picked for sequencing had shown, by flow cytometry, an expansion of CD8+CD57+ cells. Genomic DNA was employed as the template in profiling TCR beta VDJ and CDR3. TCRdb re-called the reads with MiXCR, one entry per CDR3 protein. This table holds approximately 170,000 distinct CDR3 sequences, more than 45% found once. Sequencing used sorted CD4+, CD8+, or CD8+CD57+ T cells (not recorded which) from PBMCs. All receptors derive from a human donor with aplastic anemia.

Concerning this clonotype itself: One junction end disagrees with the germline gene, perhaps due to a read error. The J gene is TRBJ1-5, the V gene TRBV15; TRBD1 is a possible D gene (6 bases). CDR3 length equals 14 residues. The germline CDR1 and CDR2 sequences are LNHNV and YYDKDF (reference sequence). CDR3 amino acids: CATSLYGGNPPQHF. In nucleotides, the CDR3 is TGTGCCACCAGCCTATACGGGGGCAATCCGCCCCAGCATTTT.

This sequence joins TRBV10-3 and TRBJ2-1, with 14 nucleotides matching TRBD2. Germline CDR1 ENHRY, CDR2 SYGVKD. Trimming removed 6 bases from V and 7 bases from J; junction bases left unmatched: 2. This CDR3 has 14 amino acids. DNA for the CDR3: TGTGCCATCAGCGGGACTAGCGGGAGTAATGAGCAGTTCTTC. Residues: CAISGTSGSNEQFF.

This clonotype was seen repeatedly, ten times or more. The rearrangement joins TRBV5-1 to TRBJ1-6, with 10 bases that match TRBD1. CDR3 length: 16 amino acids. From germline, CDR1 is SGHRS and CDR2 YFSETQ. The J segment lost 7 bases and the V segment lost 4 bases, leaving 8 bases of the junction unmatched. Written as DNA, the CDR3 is TGCGCCAGCAGCCTGGGGACAGGGGCTTCGAATTCACCCCTCCACTTT. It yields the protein CASSLGTGASNSPLHF.

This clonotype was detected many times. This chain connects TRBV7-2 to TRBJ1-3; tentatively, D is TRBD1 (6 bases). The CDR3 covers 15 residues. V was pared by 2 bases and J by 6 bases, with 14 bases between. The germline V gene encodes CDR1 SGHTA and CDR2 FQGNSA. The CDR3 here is CASSLLGRGANTIYF. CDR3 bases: TGTGCCAGCAGCTTACTAGGCAGGGGTGCAAACACCATATATTTT.

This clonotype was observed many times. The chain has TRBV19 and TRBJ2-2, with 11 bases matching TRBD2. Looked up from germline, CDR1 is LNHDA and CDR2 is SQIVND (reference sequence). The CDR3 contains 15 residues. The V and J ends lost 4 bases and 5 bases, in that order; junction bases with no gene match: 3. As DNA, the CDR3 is TGTGCCAGTAGTACAACTAGCGGGAGTACCGGGGAGCTGTTTTTT. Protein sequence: CASSTTSGSTGELFF.

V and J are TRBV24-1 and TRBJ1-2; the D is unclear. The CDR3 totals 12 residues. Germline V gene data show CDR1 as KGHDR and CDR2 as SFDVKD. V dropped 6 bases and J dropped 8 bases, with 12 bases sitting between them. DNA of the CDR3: TGTGCCACCAGTTCGAAAGGCCACGGCTACACCTTC. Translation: CATSSKGHGYTF.

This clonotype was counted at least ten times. CDR3 amino acids: CASNRDTDTQYF. In nucleotides, the CDR3 is TGTGCCAGCAACCGGGACACAGATACGCAGTATTTT. The chain has TRBV7-9 and TRBJ2-3; D may be TRBD2 (5 bases). Trimming cost V 7 bases and J 2 bases, with 7 bases left between them. The CDR3 is 12 residues long. Germline V gene data show CDR1 as SEHNR and CDR2 as FQNEAQ (reference sequence).

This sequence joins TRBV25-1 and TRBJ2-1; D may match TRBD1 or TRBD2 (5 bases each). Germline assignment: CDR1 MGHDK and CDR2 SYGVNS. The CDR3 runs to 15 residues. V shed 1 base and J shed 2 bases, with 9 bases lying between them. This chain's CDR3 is CASSESGSAYNEQFF. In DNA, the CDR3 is TGTGCCAGCAGTGAATCAGGGAGCGCCTACAATGAGCAGTTCTTC.

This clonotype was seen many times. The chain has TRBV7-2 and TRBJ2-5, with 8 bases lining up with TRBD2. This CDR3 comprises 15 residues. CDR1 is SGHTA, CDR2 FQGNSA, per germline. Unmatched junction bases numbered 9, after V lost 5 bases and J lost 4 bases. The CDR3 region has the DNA TGTGCCAGCAGCCTCGGGGGGGGTAGCGTAGAGACCCAGTACTTC. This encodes CASSLGGGSVETQYF.

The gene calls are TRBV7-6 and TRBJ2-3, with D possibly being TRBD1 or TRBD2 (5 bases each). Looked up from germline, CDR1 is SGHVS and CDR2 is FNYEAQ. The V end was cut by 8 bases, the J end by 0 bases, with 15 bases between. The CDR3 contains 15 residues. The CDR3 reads CASGSPGASTDTQYF. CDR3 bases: TGTGCCAGCGGCAGTCCCGGGGCCAGCACAGATACGCAGTATTTT.

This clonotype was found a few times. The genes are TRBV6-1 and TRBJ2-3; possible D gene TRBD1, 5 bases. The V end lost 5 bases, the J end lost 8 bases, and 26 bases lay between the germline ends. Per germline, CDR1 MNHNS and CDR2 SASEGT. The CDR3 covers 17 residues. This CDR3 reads CASSPNDRTLKIGTQYF. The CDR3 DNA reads TGTGCCAGCAGTCCTAACGACAGAACATTAAAAATTGGTACGCAGTATTTT.

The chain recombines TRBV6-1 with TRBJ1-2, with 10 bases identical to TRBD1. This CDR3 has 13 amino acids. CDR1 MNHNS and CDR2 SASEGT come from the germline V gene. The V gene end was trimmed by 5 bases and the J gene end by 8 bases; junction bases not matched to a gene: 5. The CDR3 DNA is TGTGCCAGCAGTCGGGACAGGGGACACGGCTACACCTTC. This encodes CASSRDRGHGYTF.

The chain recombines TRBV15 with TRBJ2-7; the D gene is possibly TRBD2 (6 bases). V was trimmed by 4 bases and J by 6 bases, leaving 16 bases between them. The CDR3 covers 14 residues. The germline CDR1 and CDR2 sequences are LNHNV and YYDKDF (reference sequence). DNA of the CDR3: TGTGCCACCAGCAATCGGTCTAGCGTAGCCGAGCAGTACTTC. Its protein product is CATSNRSSVAEQYF.

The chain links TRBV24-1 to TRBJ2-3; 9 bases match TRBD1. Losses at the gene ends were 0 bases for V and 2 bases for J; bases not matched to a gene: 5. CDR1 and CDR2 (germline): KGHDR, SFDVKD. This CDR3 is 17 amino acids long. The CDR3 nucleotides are TGTGCCACCAGTGATTTGCCGGGACAGGGTAACACAGATACGCAGTATTTT. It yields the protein CATSDLPGQGNTDTQYF.